The 22 T cell receptor beta chains below come from one sample, sequenced in a study of T cell clusters in autoimmune cytopenias. TRB was amplified from about 260 ng of peripheral blood genomic DNA per sample. One tube held mixed TRB-A and TRB-B primer pools for touch-down PCR. TCRdb reanalyzed the multiplex PCR reads and collapses them to one entry per CDR3 protein, without DNA. With around 8,000 distinct CDR3 sequences in the sample, the ten largest clones hold 25% to 30%. The sequenced sample was peripheral blood. The source of these receptors is a human donor with an autoimmune cytopenia or autoimmune hepatitis (not recorded which).

This clonotype registers medium-sized (0.01 to 0.1%) by frequency. V and J are TRBV29-1 and TRBJ1-4; lacking DNA, the TRBD1 call made by TCRdb goes unchecked. This CDR3 is 14 amino acids long. CDR1 SQVTM and CDR2 ANQGSEA come from the germline V gene. The CDR3 here is CSVEGGDTNEKLFF.

This clonotype ranks as medium-sized in terms of frequency. This chain links TRBV12-3 or TRBV12-4 with TRBJ2-5; absent DNA, TCRdb's TRBD1 call cannot be checked. The CDR3 contains 14 residues. CDR3 in amino acids: CASSFGGRAETQYF.

By frequency, this clonotype registers medium-sized. This chain uses TRBV6-5 with TRBJ2-6; TCRdb calls TRBD1, which cannot be checked without DNA. The V gene's germline CDR1 is MNHEY and CDR2 SVGAGI. The CDR3 spans 17 residues. This chain's CDR3 is CASSSGTGSTGANVLTF.

Its frequency marks this clonotype as medium-sized. This rearrangement joins TRBV5-6 to TRBJ2-2. In germline, CDR1 is SGHDT, CDR2 YYEEEE. The CDR3 sequence is 14 residues long. CDR3 loop: CASSLVANTGELFF.

By frequency, this clonotype is medium-sized (0.01 to 0.1%). The chain recombines TRBV6-5 with TRBJ1-6; TCRdb calls TRBD1, which cannot be checked without DNA. This CDR3 has 13 amino acids. Germline-derived CDR1 and CDR2 are MNHEY and SVGAGI. The CDR3 protein is CASSLGTASPLHF.

V and J are TRBV24-1 and TRBJ2-1; TCRdb reports TRBD2, a call that lacks DNA to check it against. The CDR3 is made up of 15 amino acids. Germline CDR1 reads KGHDR; CDR2 reads SFDVKD. The CDR3 loop is CATSDLSGPSGEQFF.

CDR3 protein: CASSFDADSGANVLTF. The chain employs TRBV5-1 and TRBJ2-6. The CDR3 covers 16 residues. CDR1 is SGHRS, CDR2 YFSETQ, per germline.

This clonotype ranks as medium-sized in terms of frequency. This rearrangement joins TRBV29-1 to TRBJ2-3; TCRdb designates TRBD1, a call that cannot be tested without DNA. This CDR3 has 14 residues. Germline CDR1 SQVTM, CDR2 ANQGSEA. CDR3 loop: CSVGRGQGADTQYF.

The CDR3: CASSWDPEYEQYF. The rearrangement uses TRBV6-1 and TRBJ2-7. The CDR3 is 13 amino acids. Looked up from germline, CDR1 is MNHNS and CDR2 is SASEGT.

CDR3 amino acids: CASSYVGQENQPQHF. This sequence joins TRBV6-2 or TRBV6-3 and TRBJ1-5; TCRdb picks TRBD1, but there is no DNA to check that call. The CDR3 length is 15 residues. Looked up from germline, CDR1 is MNHEY and CDR2 is SVGEGT.

This clonotype is identified as medium-sized (0.01 to 0.1%) from frequency. The chain combines TRBV29-1 with TRBJ2-5. The CDR3 covers 12 residues. The germline V gene has CDR1 SQVTM and CDR2 ANQGSEA. The CDR3 spells CSVDQAQETQYF.

The rearrangement links TRBV4-2 to TRBJ2-2; TCRdb's D gene call, TRBD2, goes unchecked for lack of DNA. Germline V CDR1 and CDR2: LGHNA, YNFKEQ. This CDR3 spans 15 amino acids. The CDR3 loop reads CASSRASGSTGELFF.

This chain joins TRBV7-9 and TRBJ2-2; the TCRdb D gene call, TRBD1, has no DNA to confirm it. Germline V CDR1 and CDR2: SEHNR, FQNEAQ (reference sequence). The CDR3 loop spans 15 amino acids. This chain's CDR3 is CASSWDRRNTGELFF.

Considering frequency, this clonotype is medium-sized. This chain links TRBV12-3 or TRBV12-4 with TRBJ1-1. This CDR3 comprises 13 residues. The CDR3 sequence: CASSLTGNTEAFF.

The rearrangement uses TRBV27 and TRBJ2-1. Per germline, CDR1 MNHEY and CDR2 SMNVEV (reference sequence). The length of the CDR3 is 14 residues. The CDR3 reads CASRERSSYNEQFF.

The genes are TRBV30 and TRBJ1-3. From germline, CDR1 is GTSNPN and CDR2 SVGIG (reference sequence). The CDR3 contains 14 residues. This chain's CDR3 is CASVGRNSGNTIYF.

This sequence joins TRBV10-1 and TRBJ2-5; the D call of TRBD1 rests on TCRdb alone, since no DNA is present to check it. From germline, CDR1 is WNHNN and CDR2 SYGVQD (reference sequence). The CDR3 runs to 14 residues. The CDR3 sequence is CASSESGGGETQYF.

This clonotype shows up as medium-sized by frequency. This chain uses TRBV29-1 with TRBJ2-6. This CDR3 comprises 15 residues. Germline assignment: CDR1 SQVTM and CDR2 ANQGSEA. The CDR3 region is CSVGDLFSGANVLTF.

This chain links TRBV27 with TRBJ2-1; TCRdb's assignment of TRBD2 cannot be checked, as there is no DNA. The CDR3 runs 18 residues. Germline CDR1 MNHEY, CDR2 SMNVEV (reference sequence). CDR3 region: CASSLIRGTSGVYNEQFF.

This sequence joins TRBV6-5 and TRBJ1-6. This CDR3 has 12 amino acids. The germline V gene has CDR1 MNHEY and CDR2 SVGAGI. This CDR3 reads CASSRLDLPLHF.

The chain recombines TRBV5-4 with TRBJ1-5. The CDR3 has 15 residues. Germline V lookup: CDR1 SGHNT, CDR2 YYREEE (reference sequence). The CDR3 spells CASSLGGYSNQPQHF.

The chain uses TRBV6-4 and TRBJ2-2. This CDR3 is 12 amino acids long. CDR1 and CDR2 from the germline V gene are MRHNA and SNTAGT. The CDR3 loop reads CASSMATGELFF.